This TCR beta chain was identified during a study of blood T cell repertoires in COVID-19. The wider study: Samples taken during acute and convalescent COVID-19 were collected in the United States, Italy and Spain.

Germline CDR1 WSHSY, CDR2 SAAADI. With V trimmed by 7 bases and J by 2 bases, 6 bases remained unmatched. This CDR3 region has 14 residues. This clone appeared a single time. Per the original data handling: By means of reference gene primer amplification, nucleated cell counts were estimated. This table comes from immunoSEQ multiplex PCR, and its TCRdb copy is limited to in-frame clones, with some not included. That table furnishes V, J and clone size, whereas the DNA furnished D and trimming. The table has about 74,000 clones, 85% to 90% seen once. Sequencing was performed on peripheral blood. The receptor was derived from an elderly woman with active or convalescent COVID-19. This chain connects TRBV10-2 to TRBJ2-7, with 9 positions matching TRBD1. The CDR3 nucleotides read TGCGCCAGCACCCCGGGACAGGGACCCTACGAGCAGTACTTC. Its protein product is CASTPGQGPYEQYF.